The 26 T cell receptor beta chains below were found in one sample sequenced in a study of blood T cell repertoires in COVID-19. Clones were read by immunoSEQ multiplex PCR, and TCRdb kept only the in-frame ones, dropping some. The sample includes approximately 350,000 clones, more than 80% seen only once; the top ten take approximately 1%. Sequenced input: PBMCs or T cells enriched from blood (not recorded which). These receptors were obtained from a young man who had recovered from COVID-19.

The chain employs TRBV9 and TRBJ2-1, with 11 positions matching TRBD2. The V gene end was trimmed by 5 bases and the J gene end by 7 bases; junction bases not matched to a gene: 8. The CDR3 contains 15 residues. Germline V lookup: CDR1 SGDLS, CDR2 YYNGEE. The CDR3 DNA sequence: TGTGCCAGCAGTGTGCTAGCGGGAGGCCGGAATGAGCAGTTCTTC. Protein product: CASSVLAGGRNEQFF.

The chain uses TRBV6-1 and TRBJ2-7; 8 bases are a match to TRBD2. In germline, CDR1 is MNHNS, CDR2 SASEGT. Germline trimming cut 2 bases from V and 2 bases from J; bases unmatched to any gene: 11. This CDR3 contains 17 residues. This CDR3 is CASSESYDWRGAYEQYF. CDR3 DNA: TGTGCCAGCAGTGAATCCTACGACTGGCGGGGGGCCTACGAGCAGTACTTC.

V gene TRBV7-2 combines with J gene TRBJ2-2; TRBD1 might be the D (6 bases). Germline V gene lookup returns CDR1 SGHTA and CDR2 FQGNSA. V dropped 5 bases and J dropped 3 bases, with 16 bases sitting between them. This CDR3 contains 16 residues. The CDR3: CASSPLGHGYTGELFF. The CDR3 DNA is TGTGCCAGCAGCCCGCTGGGACACGGATACACCGGGGAGCTGTTTTTT. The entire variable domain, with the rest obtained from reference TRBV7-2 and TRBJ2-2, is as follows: GAGVSQSPSNKVTEKGKDVELRCDPISGHTALYWYRQSLGQGLEFLIYFQGNSAPDKSGLPSDRFSAERTGGSVSTLTIQRTQQEDSAVYLCASSPLGHGYTGELFFGEGSRLTVL.

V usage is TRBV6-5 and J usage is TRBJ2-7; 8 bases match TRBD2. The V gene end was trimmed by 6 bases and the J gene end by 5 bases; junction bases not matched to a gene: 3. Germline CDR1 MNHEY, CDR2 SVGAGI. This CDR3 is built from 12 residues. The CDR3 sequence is CASRTSVHEQYF. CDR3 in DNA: TGTGCCAGCAGGACTAGCGTCCACGAGCAGTACTTC.

The CDR3 spells CASSSPQGGPTYGYTF. CDR3 bases: TGTGCCAGCAGCTCCCCCCAGGGGGGCCCTACTTATGGCTACACCTTC. The chain combines TRBV7-9 with TRBJ1-2; 7 bases map to TRBD1. CDR3 length equals 16 residues. After removal of 4 bases from V and 5 bases from J, the junction contained 13 bases not matched to a gene. Looked up from germline, CDR1 is SEHNR and CDR2 is FQNEAQ (reference sequence).

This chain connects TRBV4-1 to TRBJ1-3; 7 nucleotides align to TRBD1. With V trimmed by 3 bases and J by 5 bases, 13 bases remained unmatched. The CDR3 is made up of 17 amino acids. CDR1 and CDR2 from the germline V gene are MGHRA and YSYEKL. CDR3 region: CASSHPSTGTLRNTIYF. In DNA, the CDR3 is TGCGCCAGCAGCCATCCCTCGACAGGGACCCTACGAAACACCATATATTTT.

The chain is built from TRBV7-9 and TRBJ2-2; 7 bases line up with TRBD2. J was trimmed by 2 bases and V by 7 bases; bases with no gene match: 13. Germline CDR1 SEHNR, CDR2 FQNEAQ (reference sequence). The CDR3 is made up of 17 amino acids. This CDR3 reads CASTKGPGGGNTGELFF. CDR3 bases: TGTGCCAGCACCAAAGGGCCTGGCGGGGGTAACACCGGGGAGCTGTTTTTT. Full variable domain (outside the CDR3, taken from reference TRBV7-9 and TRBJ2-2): DTGVSQNPRHKITKRGQNVTFRCDPISEHNRLYWYRQTLGQGPEFLTYFQNEAQLEKSRLLSDRFSAERPKGSFSTLEIQRTEQGDSAMYLCASTKGPGGGNTGELFFGEGSRLTVL.

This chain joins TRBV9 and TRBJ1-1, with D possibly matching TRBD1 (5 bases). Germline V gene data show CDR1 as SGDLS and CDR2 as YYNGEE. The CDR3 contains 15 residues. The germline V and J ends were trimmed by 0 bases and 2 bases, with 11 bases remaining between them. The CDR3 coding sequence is TGTGCCAGCAGCGTAGAAGCAGGGCTCAACACTGAAGCTTTCTTT. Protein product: CASSVEAGLNTEAFF.

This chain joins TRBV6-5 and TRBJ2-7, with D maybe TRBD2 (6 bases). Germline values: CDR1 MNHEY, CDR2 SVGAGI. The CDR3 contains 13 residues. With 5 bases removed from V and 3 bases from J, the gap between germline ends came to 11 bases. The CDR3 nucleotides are TGTGCCAGCAGTATCGCGGGGCTCTACGAGCAGTACTTC. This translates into CASSIAGLYEQYF.

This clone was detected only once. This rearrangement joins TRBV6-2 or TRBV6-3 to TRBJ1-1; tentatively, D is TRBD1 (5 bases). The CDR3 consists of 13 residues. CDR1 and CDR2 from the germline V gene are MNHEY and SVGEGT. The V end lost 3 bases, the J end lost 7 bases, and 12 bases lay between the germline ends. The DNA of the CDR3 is TGTGCCAGCAGTTATTGGGCAGGGTTTGAAGCTTTCTTT. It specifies CASSYWAGFEAFF.

The CDR3 protein is CASSKGQGSEAFF. The CDR3 region has the DNA TGTGCCAGTAGTAAAGGACAGGGTTCTGAAGCTTTCTTT. The chain carries TRBV19 and TRBJ1-1, with 8 bases fitting TRBD1. Trimming took 4 bases from V and 6 from J; bases not matched to a gene: 4. CDR1 LNHDA and CDR2 SQIVND come from the germline V gene (reference sequence). The CDR3 loop spans 13 amino acids.

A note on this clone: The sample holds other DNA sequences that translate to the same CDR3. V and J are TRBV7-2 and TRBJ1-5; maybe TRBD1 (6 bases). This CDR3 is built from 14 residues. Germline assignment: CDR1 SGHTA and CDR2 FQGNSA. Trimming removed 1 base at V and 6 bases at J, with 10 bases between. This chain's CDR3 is CASSLGRGGQPQHF. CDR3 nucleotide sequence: TGTGCCAGCAGCTTAGGTAGGGGGGGTCAGCCCCAGCATTTT.

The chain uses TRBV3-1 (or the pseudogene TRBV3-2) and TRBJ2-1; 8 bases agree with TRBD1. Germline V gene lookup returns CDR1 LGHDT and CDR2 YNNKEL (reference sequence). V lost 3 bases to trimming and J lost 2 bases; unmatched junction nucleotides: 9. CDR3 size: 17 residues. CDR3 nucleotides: TGTGCCAGCAGCCAGGTCGGTGGGACAGGTGCCTACAATGAGCAGTTCTTC. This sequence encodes CASSQVGGTGAYNEQFF.

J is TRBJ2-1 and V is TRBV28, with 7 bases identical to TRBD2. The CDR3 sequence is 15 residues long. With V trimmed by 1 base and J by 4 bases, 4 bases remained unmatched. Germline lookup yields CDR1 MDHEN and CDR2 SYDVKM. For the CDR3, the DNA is TGTGCCAGCAGTTTATATGGTAGCGGGTACAATGAGCAGTTCTTC. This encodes CASSLYGSGYNEQFF.

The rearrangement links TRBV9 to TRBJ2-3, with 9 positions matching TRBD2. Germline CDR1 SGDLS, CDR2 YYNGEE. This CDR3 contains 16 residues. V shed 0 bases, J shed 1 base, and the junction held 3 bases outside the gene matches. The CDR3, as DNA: TGTGCCAGCAGCGTAGATGCTAGCGGGGGCACAGATACGCAGTATTTT. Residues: CASSVDASGGTDTQYF.

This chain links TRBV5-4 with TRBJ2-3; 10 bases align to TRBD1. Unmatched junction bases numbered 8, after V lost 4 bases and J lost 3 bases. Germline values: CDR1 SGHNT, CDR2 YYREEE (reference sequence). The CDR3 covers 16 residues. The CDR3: CASSPGQGIGTDTQYF. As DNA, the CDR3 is TGTGCCAGCAGCCCGGGACAGGGGATTGGGACAGATACGCAGTATTTT. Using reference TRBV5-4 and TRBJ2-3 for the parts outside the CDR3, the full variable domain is ETGVTQSPTHLIKTRGQQVTLRCSSQSGHNTVSWYQQALGQGPQFIFQYYREEENGRGNFPPRFSGLQFPNYSSELNVNALELDDSALYLCASSPGQGIGTDTQYFGPGTRLTVL.

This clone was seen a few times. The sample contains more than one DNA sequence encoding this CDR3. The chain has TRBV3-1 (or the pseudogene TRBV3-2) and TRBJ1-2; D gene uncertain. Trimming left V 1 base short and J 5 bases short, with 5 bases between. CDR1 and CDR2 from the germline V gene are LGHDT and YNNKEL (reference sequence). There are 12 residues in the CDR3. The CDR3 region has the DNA TGTGCCAGCAGCCAAGGCGAGTATGGCTACACCTTC. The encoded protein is CASSQGEYGYTF.

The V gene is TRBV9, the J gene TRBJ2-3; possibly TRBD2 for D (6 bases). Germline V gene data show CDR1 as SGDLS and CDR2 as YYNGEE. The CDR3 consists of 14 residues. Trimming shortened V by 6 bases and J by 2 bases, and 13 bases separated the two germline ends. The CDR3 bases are TGTGCCAGCACCTCCGGGGGATACACAGATACGCAGTATTTT. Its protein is CASTSGGYTDTQYF.

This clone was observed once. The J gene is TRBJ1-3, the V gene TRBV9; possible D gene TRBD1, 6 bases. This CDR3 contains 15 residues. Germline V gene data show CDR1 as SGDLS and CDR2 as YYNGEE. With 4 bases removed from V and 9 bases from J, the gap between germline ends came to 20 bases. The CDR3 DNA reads TGTGCCAGCAGCCCCGGGACACTGGGGCCAATCACCATATATTTT. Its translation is CASSPGTLGPITIYF.

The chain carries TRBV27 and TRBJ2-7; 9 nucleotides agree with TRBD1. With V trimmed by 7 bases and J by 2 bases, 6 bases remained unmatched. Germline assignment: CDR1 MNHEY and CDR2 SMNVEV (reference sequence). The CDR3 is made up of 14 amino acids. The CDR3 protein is CASTQTGGPYEQYF. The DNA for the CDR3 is TGTGCCAGCACCCAGACAGGGGGGCCCTACGAGCAGTACTTC.

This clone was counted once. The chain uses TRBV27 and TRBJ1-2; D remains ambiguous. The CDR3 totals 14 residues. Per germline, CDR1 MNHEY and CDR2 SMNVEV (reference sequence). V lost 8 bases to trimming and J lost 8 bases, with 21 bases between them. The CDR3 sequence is CASSWRADLGGYTF. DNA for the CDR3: TGTGCCAGCTCCTGGAGGGCGGACCTCGGGGGCTACACCTTC.

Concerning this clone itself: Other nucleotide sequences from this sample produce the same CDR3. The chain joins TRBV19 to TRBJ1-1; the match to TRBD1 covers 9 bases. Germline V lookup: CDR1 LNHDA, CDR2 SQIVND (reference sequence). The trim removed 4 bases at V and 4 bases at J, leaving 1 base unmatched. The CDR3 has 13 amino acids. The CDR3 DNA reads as TGTGCCAGTAGTAAGACAGGGGGCACTGAAGCTTTCTTT. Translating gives CASSKTGGTEAFF. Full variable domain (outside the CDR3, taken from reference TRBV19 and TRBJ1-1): DGGITQSPKYLFRKEGQNVTLSCEQNLNHDAMYWYRQDPGQGLRLIYYSQIVNDFQKGDIAEGYSVSREKKESFPLTVTSAQKNPTAFYLCASSKTGGTEAFFGQGTRLTVV.

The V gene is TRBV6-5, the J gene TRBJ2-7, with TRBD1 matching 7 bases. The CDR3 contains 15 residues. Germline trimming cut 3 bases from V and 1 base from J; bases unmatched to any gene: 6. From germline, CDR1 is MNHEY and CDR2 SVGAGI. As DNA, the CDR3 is TGTGCCAGCAGTTATCAGGGGGTCTCTTCCTACGAGCAGTACTTC. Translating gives CASSYQGVSSYEQYF.

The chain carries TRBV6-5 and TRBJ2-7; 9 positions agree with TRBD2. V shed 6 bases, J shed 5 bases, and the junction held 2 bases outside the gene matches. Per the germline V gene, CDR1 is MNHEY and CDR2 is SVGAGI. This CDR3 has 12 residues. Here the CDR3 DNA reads TGTGCCAGCAGGGCTAGCGGGGACGAGCAGTACTTC. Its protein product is CASRASGDEQYF.

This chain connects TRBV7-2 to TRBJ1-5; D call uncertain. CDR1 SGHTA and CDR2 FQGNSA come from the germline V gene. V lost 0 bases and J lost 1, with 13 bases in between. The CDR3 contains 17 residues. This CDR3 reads CASSLAGRWQSNQPQHF. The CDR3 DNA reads TGTGCCAGCAGCTTAGCAGGCAGGTGGCAAAGCAATCAGCCCCAGCATTTT.

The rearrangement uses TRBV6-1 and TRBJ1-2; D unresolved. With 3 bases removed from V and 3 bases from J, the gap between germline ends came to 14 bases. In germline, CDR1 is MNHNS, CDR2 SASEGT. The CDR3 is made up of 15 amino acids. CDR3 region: CASSEIGSQYYGYTF. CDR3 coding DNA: TGTGCCAGCAGTGAGATCGGGTCTCAGTACTATGGCTACACCTTC.